Presented here are 8 T cell receptor beta chains from one specimen sequenced in a study of cytomegalovirus exposure and HLA in healthy donors. Use of 60 Vbeta and 13 Jbeta primers characterized the PCR. Using immunoSEQ multiplex PCR, the repertoire was profiled, and TCRdb retains in-frame clones only, with some absent. The sample lists approximately 72,000 clones, about four fifths occurring once. What was sequenced was PBMCs. Receptors originate from a man in his late teens or twenties in good health and CMV-seronegative.

The chain uses TRBV7-2 and TRBJ2-5, with 12 bases matching TRBD2. After removal of 1 base from V and 5 bases from J, the junction contained 14 bases not matched to a gene. Germline loops: CDR1 SGHTA, CDR2 FQGNSA. This CDR3 has 19 residues. CDR3 residues: CASSLVGSSGRASAETQYF. The CDR3 nucleotides read TGTGCCAGCAGCTTAGTGGGGTCTAGCGGGAGGGCGTCAGCCGAGACCCAGTACTTC.

In this sample, this clone turned up a few times. V usage is TRBV4-3 and J usage is TRBJ2-4; perhaps TRBD2 as D (6 bases). V was cut by 2 bases and J by 3 bases, with 17 bases left in between. This CDR3 has 17 amino acids. Germline CDR1 and CDR2: LGHNA and YSLEER. This CDR3 reads CASSQTYPDGGKNIQYF. The CDR3 coding sequence is TGCGCCAGCAGCCAAACATACCCGGACGGGGGCAAAAACATTCAGTACTTC.

The V gene is TRBV7-3, the J gene TRBJ2-2; 12 bases agree with TRBD2. The germline gives CDR1 SGHTA, CDR2 FQGTGA. The CDR3 runs 18 residues. V was pared by 4 bases and J by 4 bases, with 10 bases of the junction left unmatched. CDR3 residues: CASSYEITSGGFTGELFF. As DNA, the CDR3 is TGTGCCAGCAGCTACGAAATCACTAGCGGGGGGTTCACCGGGGAGCTGTTTTTT.

The J gene is TRBJ2-7, the V gene TRBV9; D possibly corresponds to TRBD2 (6 bases). The length of the CDR3 is 14 residues. Trimming stripped 0 bases from V and 7 bases from J, with 14 bases between. The germline V gene has CDR1 SGDLS and CDR2 YYNGEE. CDR3 sequence: CASSVDLGGGEQYF. CDR3 bases: TGTGCCAGCAGCGTAGATTTGGGAGGTGGGGAGCAGTACTTC.

CDR3 sequence (DNA): TGCGCCAGCAGCCAGGACAGGGAGGGCTACACCTTC. It encodes CASSQDREGYTF. The V call is TRBV4-1, the J call TRBJ1-2; 8 nucleotides line up with TRBD1. The junction had 2 bases not matched to a gene; V was cut back by 3 bases and J by 8 bases. The CDR3 is 12 residues long. Germline CDR1 MGHRA, CDR2 YSYEKL.

The CDR3 sequence is CASSYRNQGTYGYTF. CDR3 coding DNA: TGTGCCAGCAGTTACAGGAATCAGGGGACCTATGGCTACACCTTC. The chain uses TRBV6-6 and TRBJ1-2; a possible D gene is TRBD1 (6 bases). V gave up 2 bases and J gave up 4 bases, with 14 bases separating them. The CDR3 consists of 15 residues. Germline V CDR1 and CDR2: MNHNY, SVGAGI (reference sequence).

The chain carries TRBV9 and TRBJ2-7; D might be TRBD1 (6 bases). The germline CDR1 and CDR2 sequences are SGDLS and YYNGEE. The CDR3 is 14 amino acids. V was trimmed by 4 bases and J by 3 bases, leaving 14 bases between them. CDR3 amino acids: CASSPRDKHYEQYF. CDR3 coding DNA: TGTGCCAGCAGCCCACGGGACAAGCACTACGAGCAGTACTTC.

The chain joins TRBV6-1 to TRBJ2-1; 13 positions agree with TRBD2. This CDR3 spans 15 amino acids. CDR1 and CDR2 (germline): MNHNS, SASEGT. After removal of 4 bases from V and 4 bases from J, the junction contained 1 base not matched to a gene. The CDR3 is CASSGTSGGYNEQFF. For the CDR3, the DNA is TGTGCCAGCAGTGGGACTAGCGGGGGTTACAATGAGCAGTTCTTC.